This T cell receptor (beta chain) comes out of a study of OX40 agonist ivuxolimab in advanced cancers. Study results and limitations: Dose levels from 0.1 to 3.0 mg/kg saw CD4+ and CD8+ blood T cells expand clonally by week 6.

Turning to this clone: Antigen unknown.

Profiled with immunoSEQ multiplex PCR; TCRdb holds only in-frame clones, not every one. Of some 90,000 clones listed, approximately 91% are singletons. CDR1 LNHNV and CDR2 YYDKDF come from the germline V gene (reference sequence). Trimming stripped 0 bases from V and 5 bases from J, with 13 bases between. The CDR3 is 15 residues long. This specimen was CD4+ or CD8+ T cells sorted from blood, taken in a trial of the OX40 agonist ivuxolimab. The TCR sequence derives from an adult with an advanced solid tumor such as melanoma, head and neck, liver or kidney cancer. The V and J genes are TRBV15 and TRBJ2-5; D might be TRBD2 (6 bases). Written as DNA, the CDR3 is TGTGCCACCAGCAGAGATGGAGAGGCGGGGGAGACCCAGTACTTC. As protein: CATSRDGEAGETQYF.